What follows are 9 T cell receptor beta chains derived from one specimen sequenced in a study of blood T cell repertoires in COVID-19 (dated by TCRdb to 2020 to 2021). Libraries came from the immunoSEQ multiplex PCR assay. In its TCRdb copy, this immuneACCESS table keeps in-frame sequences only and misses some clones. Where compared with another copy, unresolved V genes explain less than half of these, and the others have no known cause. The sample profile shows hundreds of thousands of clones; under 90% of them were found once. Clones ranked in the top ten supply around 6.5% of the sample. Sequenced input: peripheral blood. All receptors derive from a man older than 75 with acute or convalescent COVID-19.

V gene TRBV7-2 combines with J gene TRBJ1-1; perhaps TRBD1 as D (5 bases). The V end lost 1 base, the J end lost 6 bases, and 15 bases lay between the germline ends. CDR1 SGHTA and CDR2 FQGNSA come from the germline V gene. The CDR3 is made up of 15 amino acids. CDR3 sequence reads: CASSLGFSGGAEAFF. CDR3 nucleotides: TGTGCCAGCAGCTTAGGGTTTTCGGGGGGGGCTGAAGCTTTCTTT.

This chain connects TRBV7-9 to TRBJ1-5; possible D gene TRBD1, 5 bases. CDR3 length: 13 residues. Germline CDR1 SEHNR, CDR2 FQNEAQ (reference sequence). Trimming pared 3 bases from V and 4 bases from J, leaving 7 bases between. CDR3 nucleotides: TGTGCCAGCAGCTTCGACAGTAATCAGCCCCAGCATTTT. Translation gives CASSFDSNQPQHF.

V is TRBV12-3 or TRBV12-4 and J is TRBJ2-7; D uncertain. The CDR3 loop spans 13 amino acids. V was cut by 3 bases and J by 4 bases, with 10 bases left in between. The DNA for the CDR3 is TGTGCCAGCAGTTTTTTCGAGAGGTACGAGCAGTACTTC. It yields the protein CASSFFERYEQYF.

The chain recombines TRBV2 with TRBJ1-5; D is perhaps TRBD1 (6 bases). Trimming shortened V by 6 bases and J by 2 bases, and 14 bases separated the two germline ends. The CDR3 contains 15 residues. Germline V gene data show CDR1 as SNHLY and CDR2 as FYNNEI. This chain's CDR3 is CASSTLDRGNQPQHF. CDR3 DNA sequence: TGTGCCAGCAGCACCCTGGACAGAGGCAATCAGCCCCAGCATTTT.

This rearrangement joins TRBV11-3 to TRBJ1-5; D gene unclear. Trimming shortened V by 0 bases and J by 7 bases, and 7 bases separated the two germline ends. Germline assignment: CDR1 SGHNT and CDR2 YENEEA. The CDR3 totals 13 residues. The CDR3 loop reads CASSLDVSQPQHF. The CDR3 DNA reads TGTGCCAGCAGCTTAGATGTGAGCCAGCCCCAGCATTTT. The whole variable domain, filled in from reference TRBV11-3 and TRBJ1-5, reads EAGVVQSPRYKIIEKKQPVAFWCNPISGHNTLYWYLQNLGQGPELLIRYENEEAVDDSQLPKDRFSAERLKGVDSTLKIQPAELGDSAVYLCASSLDVSQPQHFGDGTRLSIL.

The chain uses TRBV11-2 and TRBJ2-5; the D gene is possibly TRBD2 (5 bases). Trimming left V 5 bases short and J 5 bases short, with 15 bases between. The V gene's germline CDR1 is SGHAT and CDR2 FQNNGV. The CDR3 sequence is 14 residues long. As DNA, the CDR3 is TGTGCCAGCAGCCCCCCGTTTGGGAGTGAGACCCAGTACTTC. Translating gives CASSPPFGSETQYF.

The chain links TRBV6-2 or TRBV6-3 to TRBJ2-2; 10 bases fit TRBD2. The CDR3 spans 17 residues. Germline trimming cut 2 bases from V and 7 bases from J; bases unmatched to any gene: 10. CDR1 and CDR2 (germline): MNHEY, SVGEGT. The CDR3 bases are TGTGCCAGCAGTTACCTAATAGCGGGAGGTTCCAGCGGGGAGCTGTTTTTT. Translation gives CASSYLIAGGSSGELFF.

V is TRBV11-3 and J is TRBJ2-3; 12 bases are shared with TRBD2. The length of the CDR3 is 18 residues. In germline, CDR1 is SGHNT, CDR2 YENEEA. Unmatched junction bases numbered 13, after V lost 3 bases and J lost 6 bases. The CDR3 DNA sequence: TGTGCCAGCAGCTTTGGACTAGCGGGGAACCAAGCAGGGGATACGCAGTATTTT. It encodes CASSFGLAGNQAGDTQYF.

This chain's CDR3 is CASSSRGGLAGGETQYF. CDR3 DNA sequence: TGTGCCAGCAGCTCCCGAGGGGGACTAGCGGGGGGAGAGACCCAGTACTTC. The rearrangement joins TRBV7-9 to TRBJ2-5; 15 bases match TRBD2. V trimming: 4 bases; J trimming: 4 bases; junction bases outside the gene matches: 7. This CDR3 is 17 amino acids long. Germline CDR1 is SEHNR and CDR2 is FQNEAQ (reference sequence).